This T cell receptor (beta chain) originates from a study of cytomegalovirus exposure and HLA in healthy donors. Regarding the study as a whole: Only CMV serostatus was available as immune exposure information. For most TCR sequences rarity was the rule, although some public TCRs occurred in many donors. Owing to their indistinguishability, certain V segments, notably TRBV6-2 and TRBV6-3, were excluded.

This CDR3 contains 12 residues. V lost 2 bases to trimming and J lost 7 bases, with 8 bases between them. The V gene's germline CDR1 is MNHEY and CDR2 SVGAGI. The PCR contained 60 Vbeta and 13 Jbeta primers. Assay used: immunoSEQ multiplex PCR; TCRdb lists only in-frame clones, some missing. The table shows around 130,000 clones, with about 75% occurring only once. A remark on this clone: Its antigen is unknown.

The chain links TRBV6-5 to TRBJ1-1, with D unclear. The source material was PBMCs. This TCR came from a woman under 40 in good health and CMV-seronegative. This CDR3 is CASSYGGVEAFF. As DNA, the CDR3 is TGTGCCAGCAGTTACGGAGGCGTTGAAGCTTTCTTT.